This T cell receptor beta chain is from a study of T cells in Graves' hyperthyroidism and ophthalmopathy. CDR3 length: 13 residues. V lost 5 bases, J lost 2 bases, and 10 bases lay in between. In germline, CDR1 is MDHEN, CDR2 SYDVKM. This clonotype was recorded many times. Each diagnosis was grounded in clinical symptoms, serum thyroxine and TRAb, thyroid ultrasound, and orbital computed tomography. Amplification of TCR beta CDR3 regions used RNA as the template. Using the HTBI primer set, a first-round RT-PCR was run on the TCR CDR3. One entry per CDR3 protein, called by TCRdb with MiXCR from the multiplex PCR reads. The sample yields nearly 600,000 distinct CDR3 sequences, 12% to 15% seen once.

The sequence was collected from a woman under 30 with Graves' ophthalmopathy. The genes are TRBV28 and TRBJ2-7; weak D call: TRBD1 (5 bases). The source material was blood. This chain's CDR3 is CASSADRPYEQYF. DNA for the CDR3: TGTGCCAGCAGTGCTGACAGACCCTACGAGCAGTACTTC.